The 23 T cell receptor beta chains given below trace back to one sample, sequenced in a study of blood T cells in healthy people across ages. PCR was performed a second time for roughly 7 to 12 cycles using a sample-barcoded 5' primer and a J-beta primer mix. TCRdb itself ran the 5' RACE reads through MiXCR, one entry per CDR3 protein. The sample includes about 640,000 distinct CDR3 sequences, approximately 30% of them seen just once. Sample: blood. All receptors derive from an elderly woman in good health.

In its sample, this clonotype was seen a few times. DNA of the CDR3: TGTGCCAGCAGTTTACTACAGGGGCGTTTGAATCAGCCCCAGCATTTT. Translated: CASSLLQGRLNQPQHF. The chain couples TRBV28 to TRBJ1-5, with 7 bases fitting TRBD1. Trimming cost V 2 bases and J 4 bases; bases outside gene matches: 8. The length of the CDR3 is 16 residues. Germline CDR1 is MDHEN and CDR2 is SYDVKM.

This clonotype occurred many times. This chain joins TRBV5-1 and TRBJ2-7; TRBD1 agrees at 8 bases. Germline CDR1 and CDR2: SGHRS and YFSETQ. V lost 0 bases and J lost 2; bases outside the gene matches: 13. The CDR3 runs to 18 residues. In DNA, the CDR3 is TGCGCCAGCAGCTTGGGATGGGGTTCCGGGACAGGCACCTACGAGCAGTACTTC. This sequence encodes CASSLGWGSGTGTYEQYF. The complete variable domain, with remaining parts taken from reference TRBV5-1 and TRBJ2-7, reads KAGVTQTPRYLIKTRGQQVTLSCSPISGHRSVSWYQQTPGQGLQFLFEYFSETQRNKGNFPGRFSGRQFSNSRSEMNVSTLELGDSALYLCASSLGWGSGTGTYEQYFGPGTRLTVT.

This clonotype was observed many times. This chain uses TRBV7-3 with TRBJ2-6, with 7 bases lining up with TRBD1. V shed 5 bases, J shed 2 bases, and the junction held 6 bases outside the gene matches. The CDR3 sequence is 16 residues long. Germline assignment: CDR1 SGHTA and CDR2 FQGTGA. CDR3 bases: TGTGCCAGCAGCCCAATGACAGGGCCTGGGGCCAACGTCCTGACTTTC. Its protein product is CASSPMTGPGANVLTF.

The V call is TRBV18, the J call TRBJ1-1, with unresolved D. CDR1 and CDR2 (germline): KGHSH, LQKENI. This CDR3 is built from 15 residues. V lost 5 bases to trimming and J lost 1 base, with 14 bases between them. CDR3 in DNA: TGTGCCAGCTCATCTAAAACGGACGGGAACACTGAAGCTTTCTTT. It codes for CASSSKTDGNTEAFF.

In the case of this clonotype: This clone may be a read error of a much larger clone one base away. The V and J genes are TRBV4-3 and TRBJ1-4, with D uncertain. This CDR3 spans 13 amino acids. Germline V gene data show CDR1 as LGHNA and CDR2 as YSLEER. V was cut by 8 bases and J by 7 bases, with 14 bases left in between. The CDR3 loop reads CASGRRRGEKLFF. The CDR3, as DNA: TGCGCCAGCGGCCGCCGTCGTGGTGAAAAACTGTTTTTT.

The chain couples TRBV12-3 or TRBV12-4 to TRBJ2-7; D remains unclear. V lost 1 base and J lost 4, with 8 bases in between. The CDR3 covers 13 residues. The CDR3 bases are TGTGCCAGCAGTTTAGGGCAGAAGTACGAGCAGTACTTC. Its protein product is CASSLGQKYEQYF.

This clonotype has a count of ten or more. V gene TRBV24-1 combines with J gene TRBJ2-7, with 10 bases aligning to TRBD2. The ends lost 6 bases at V and 6 bases at J; junction bases unmatched: 10. The CDR3 is 15 residues long. The germline V gene has CDR1 KGHDR and CDR2 SFDVKD. CDR3 residues: CATSPTSGALVEQYF. The DNA of the CDR3 is TGTGCCACCAGTCCCACTAGCGGGGCCCTCGTCGAGCAGTACTTC.

This clonotype appeared many times. This sequence joins TRBV5-6 and TRBJ2-7; D perhaps matches TRBD2 (5 bases). This CDR3 region has 15 residues. The V end was cut by 4 bases, the J end by 4 bases, with 18 bases between. The germline gives CDR1 SGHDT, CDR2 YYEEEE. The CDR3 loop is CASSPETGFGYEQYF. CDR3 nucleotides: TGTGCCAGCAGCCCGGAGACGGGGTTTGGGTACGAGCAGTACTTC. The variable domain in full, with the rest retrieved from reference TRBV5-6 and TRBJ2-7, is DAGVTQSPTHLIKTRGQQVTLRCSPKSGHDTVSWYQQALGQGPQFIFQYYEEEERQRGNFPDRFSGHQFPNYSSELNVNALLLGDSALYLCASSPETGFGYEQYFGPGTRLTVT.

This clonotype was found many times. The rearrangement uses TRBV20-1 and TRBJ2-3; 11 bases are shared with TRBD2. The CDR3 consists of 17 residues. Germline V gene data show CDR1 as DFQATT and CDR2 as SNEGSKA (reference sequence). The V gene end was trimmed by 5 bases and the J gene end by 3 bases; junction bases not matched to a gene: 13. The CDR3 is CSAEPLSGGATTDTQYF. The CDR3 bases are TGCAGTGCTGAGCCCCTTAGCGGGGGGGCTACTACAGATACGCAGTATTTT.

This chain links TRBV28 with TRBJ2-4; D remains unclear. Trimming stripped 9 bases from V and 0 bases from J, with 18 bases between. The CDR3 contains 16 residues. Germline V CDR1 and CDR2: MDHEN, SYDVKM. CDR3 loop: CASNKRRTLAKNIQYF. The CDR3 coding sequence is TGTGCCAGTAATAAAAGGAGAACACTAGCCAAAAACATTCAGTACTTC.

This clonotype came up many times. This rearrangement joins TRBV5-1 to TRBJ1-2, with TRBD1 matching over 7 bases. J gave up 4 bases and V 7 bases, and 19 bases lay outside the gene matches. CDR1 SGHRS and CDR2 YFSETQ come from the germline V gene. The CDR3 is made up of 17 amino acids. The chain's CDR3 is CASRPGGRELRRYGYTF. The CDR3 DNA is TGCGCCAGCCGCCCAGGGGGTCGGGAACTGAGACGCTATGGCTACACCTTC.

This clonotype was picked up a small number of times. The gene calls are TRBV18 and TRBJ1-1; no clear D. CDR3 size: 16 residues. With 3 bases removed from V and 4 bases from J, the gap between germline ends came to 18 bases. Per the germline V gene, CDR1 is KGHSH and CDR2 is LQKENI. The CDR3 nucleotides are TGTGCCAGCTCACCTAGGGTAGCGGGAGGAGGCACTGAAGCTTTCTTT. Its translation is CASSPRVAGGGTEAFF.

Ten or more counts support this clonotype. The V and J genes are TRBV2 and TRBJ1-2, with TRBD1 matching 7 bases. The germline V gene has CDR1 SNHLY and CDR2 FYNNEI. This CDR3 has 14 amino acids. The trim removed 6 bases at V and 4 bases at J, leaving 8 bases unmatched. CDR3 sequence reads: CASRSSRDSYGYTF. As DNA, the CDR3 is TGTGCCAGCAGATCAAGCCGGGACAGCTATGGCTACACCTTC. Combining the CDR3 with reference TRBV2 and TRBJ1-2 gives the whole variable domain EPEVTQTPSHQVTQMGQEVILRCVPISNHLYFYWYRQILGQKVEFLVSFYNNEISEKSEIFDDQFSVERPDGSNFTLKIRSTKLEDSAMYFCASRSSRDSYGYTFGSGTRLTVV.

The genes are TRBV16 and TRBJ2-3; a weak D match, TRBD1 (6 bases). The CDR3 contains 15 residues. Germline CDR1 KGHSY, CDR2 FQNENV. V was clipped by 4 bases and J by 7 bases, with 18 bases between them. In nucleotides, the CDR3 is TGTGCCAGCAGCCTAACCCTAACAGGGCGCTATACGCAGTATTTT. It codes for CASSLTLTGRYTQYF. The full variable domain, in which reference TRBV16 and TRBJ2-3 provide the parts outside the CDR3, is GEEVAQTPKHLVRGEGQKAKLYCAPIKGHSYVFWYQQVLKNEFKFLISFQNENVFDETGMPKERFSAKCLPNSPCSLEIQATKLEDSAVYFCASSLTLTGRYTQYFGPGTRLTVL.

The rearrangement joins TRBV4-2 to TRBJ1-1, with a tentative D call TRBD1 (6 bases). Germline-derived CDR1 and CDR2 are LGHNA and YNFKEQ. This CDR3 is built from 15 residues. The V and J ends lost 0 bases and 3 bases respectively, with 11 bases between them. DNA for the CDR3: TGTGCCAGCAGCCAAGAAGTTGGGGGCTACACTGAAGCTTTCTTT. Protein product: CASSQEVGGYTEAFF.

Many counts were recorded for this clonotype. J is TRBJ1-2 and V is TRBV5-1; 7 nucleotides line up with TRBD1. Losses at the gene ends were 4 bases for V and 0 bases for J; bases not matched to a gene: 3. Germline assignment: CDR1 SGHRS and CDR2 YFSETQ. The CDR3 is 14 amino acids. CDR3 protein: CASSPGTANYGYTF. CDR3 nucleotides: TGCGCCAGCAGCCCCGGGACAGCTAACTATGGCTACACCTTC.

Details on this clonotype: Being one base from a much bigger clone, this may be a read error. This rearrangement joins TRBV24-1 to TRBJ2-7; 10 bases map to TRBD1. CDR3 length: 17 amino acids. J lost 7 bases, V lost 2 bases, and 13 bases had no gene match. The germline CDR1 and CDR2 sequences are KGHDR and SFDVKD. The CDR3 sequence: CATSDSRDRGIGGEQYF. CDR3 coding DNA: TGTGCCACCAGTGATTCCCGGGACAGGGGAATAGGGGGTGAGCAGTACTTC.

This clonotype was detected many times. The chain links TRBV5-6 to TRBJ2-3; unclear D gene. V shed 2 bases and J shed 6 bases, with 10 bases lying between them. CDR3 length: 13 amino acids. The germline V gene encodes CDR1 SGHDT and CDR2 YYEEEE. CDR3 residues: CASSFQVQDTQYF. CDR3 coding DNA: TGTGCCAGCAGCTTCCAGGTTCAGGATACGCAGTATTTT.

This clonotype came up many times. V is TRBV2 and J is TRBJ2-7, with D possibly being TRBD2 (5 bases). The CDR3 has 13 residues. V dropped 3 bases and J dropped 7 bases, with 13 bases sitting between them. Per the germline V gene, CDR1 is SNHLY and CDR2 is FYNNEI. In nucleotides, the CDR3 is TGTGCCAGCAGTGACGTAATCTCGGGGGAGCAGTACTTC. Its protein product is CASSDVISGEQYF.

The chain has TRBV6-6 and TRBJ1-1; no clear D. The CDR3 runs to 15 residues. Germline loops: CDR1 MNHNY, CDR2 SVGAGI (reference sequence). Between the trimmed V and J ends, which lost 2 bases and 5 bases, there was a span of 15 bases. CDR3 sequence: CASSYPSGLGTEAFF. CDR3 nucleotide sequence: TGTGCCAGCAGTTACCCGTCAGGCTTAGGGACTGAAGCTTTCTTT.

In regard to this clonotype: A much larger clone is a single base away; this may be a read error. V usage is TRBV27 and J usage is TRBJ2-1; D unclear. There are 13 residues in the CDR3. From germline, CDR1 is MNHEY and CDR2 SMNVEV (reference sequence). V was clipped by 6 bases and J by 5 bases, with 11 bases between them. The CDR3 coding sequence is TGTGCCAGCAGCCCATCTGGCCACAATGAGCAGTTCTTC. Its translation: CASSPSGHNEQFF.

This clonotype was counted a single time. V usage is TRBV29-1 and J usage is TRBJ2-4; D is ambiguous. Trimming removed 4 bases at V and 2 bases at J, with 9 bases between. The CDR3 runs to 13 residues. The germline V gene encodes CDR1 SQVTM and CDR2 ANQGSEA. CDR3 sequence reads: CSVGVTSKNIQYF. The DNA of the CDR3 is TGCAGCGTTGGGGTTACCTCCAAAAACATTCAGTACTTC.

This clonotype was detected only a few times. The chain carries TRBV7-3 and TRBJ1-1; D unclear. Between the trimmed V and J ends, which lost 4 bases and 4 bases, there was a span of 10 bases. The CDR3 runs 13 residues. In germline, CDR1 is SGHTA, CDR2 FQGTGA. The CDR3 DNA is TGTGCCAGCAGCTACGGTCCTGGCACTGAAGCTTTCTTT. Its translation: CASSYGPGTEAFF.